This entry lists 15 T cell receptor beta chains sequenced from one sample in a study of blood T cells in healthy people across ages. For the second PCR, which ran for roughly 6 to 12 cycles, a sample-barcoded 5' primer and a J-beta primer mix were used. From the 5' RACE reads, TCRdb called clonotypes with MiXCR, one entry per CDR3 protein. This table has roughly 1,700,000 distinct CDR3 sequences, approximately 30% appearing once. Sequencing used blood. These receptors all come from a woman aged 25 to 39 in good health.

This clonotype appeared a few times. This chain uses TRBV20-1 with TRBJ2-4; D not certain. CDR3 length: 14 amino acids. Per the germline V gene, CDR1 is DFQATT and CDR2 is SNEGSKA (reference sequence). V lost 6 bases and J lost 1, with 13 bases in between. The CDR3 DNA reads TGCAGTGCCCCAGTTCCCGGGGCCAAAAACATTCAGTACTTC. Protein: CSAPVPGAKNIQYF.

CDR3 residues: CASSPRGGRIFETDTQYF. CDR3 DNA sequence: TGTGCCAGCTCACCAAGGGGGGGCCGTATATTCGAAACAGATACGCAGTATTTT. The J gene is TRBJ2-3, the V gene TRBV18; D possibly corresponds to TRBD2 (7 bases). The germline V gene encodes CDR1 KGHSH and CDR2 LQKENI. This CDR3 is built from 18 residues. V shed 2 bases and J shed 3 bases, with 21 bases lying between them. Drawing the rest from reference TRBV18 and TRBJ2-3, the complete variable domain is NAGVMQNPRHLVRRRGQEARLRCSPMKGHSHVYWYRQLPEEGLKFMVYLQKENIIDESGMPKERFSAEFPKEGPSILRIQQVVRGDSAAYFCASSPRGGRIFETDTQYFGPGTRLTVL.

This clonotype was recorded a few times. The CDR3 is CAISGGGRAGELFF. In nucleotides, the CDR3 is TGTGCCATCAGTGGCGGGGGACGCGCCGGGGAGCTGTTTTTT. The J gene is TRBJ2-2, the V gene TRBV10-3; TRBD2 matches at 7 bases. Trimming at V came to 4 bases and at J to 6 bases, leaving 5 bases not matched to a gene. Germline CDR1 ENHRY, CDR2 SYGVKD. CDR3 length: 14 amino acids.

This clonotype appeared many times. This chain links TRBV5-1 with TRBJ2-1, with 11 bases fitting TRBD2. The length of the CDR3 is 15 residues. Trimming cost V 5 bases and J 7 bases; bases outside gene matches: 8. Germline V gene sequence: CDR1 SGHRS, CDR2 YFSETQ. In DNA, the CDR3 is TGCGCCAGCAGGCAACCGGGACTAGCGGTTAATGAGCAGTTCTTC. Translating gives CASRQPGLAVNEQFF.

V usage is TRBV18 and J usage is TRBJ2-1; TRBD2 aligns across 9 bases. V dropped 1 base and J dropped 4; count of bases not matched to a gene: 5. Germline CDR1 is KGHSH and CDR2 is LQKENI. CDR3 length: 16 residues. CDR3 sequence reads: CASSPQAGGHYNEQFF. For the CDR3, the DNA is TGTGCCAGCTCACCACAGGCGGGAGGGCATTACAATGAGCAGTTCTTC. Looking up the rest from reference TRBV18 and TRBJ2-1 gives the full variable domain: NAGVMQNPRHLVRRRGQEARLRCSPMKGHSHVYWYRQLPEEGLKFMVYLQKENIIDESGMPKERFSAEFPKEGPSILRIQQVVRGDSAAYFCASSPQAGGHYNEQFFGPGTRLTVL.

This clonotype was recorded only once. A much larger clone differs by one base, so this may be a read error. V gene TRBV20-1 combines with J gene TRBJ2-7, with 7 bases lining up with TRBD1. Germline V CDR1 and CDR2: DFQATT, SNEGSKA (reference sequence). The CDR3 has 13 residues. In DNA form, the CDR3 reads TGCAGTGCTTTCCGGGACAGAGACTACGGGCAGTACTTC. Amino acid sequence: CSAFRDRDYGQYF.

This clonotype was counted between two and nine times. The chain employs TRBV7-2 and TRBJ2-1; TRBD1 or TRBD2 may be the D gene (6 bases each). The CDR3 length is 11 residues. The germline CDR1 and CDR2 sequences are SGHTA and FQGNSA. V was cut by 5 bases and J by 13 bases, with 12 bases left in between. The CDR3, as DNA: TGTGCCAGCAGCACGGAGGGACATCAGTTCTTC. This encodes CASSTEGHQFF.

The rearrangement links TRBV10-3 to TRBJ1-1, with D hard to call. Germline assignment: CDR1 ENHRY and CDR2 SYGVKD. The CDR3 has 14 residues. Deletions cut 4 bases from V and 0 bases from J, with 9 bases between. The CDR3 loop is CAISALDMNTEAFF. CDR3 sequence (DNA): TGTGCCATCAGTGCTCTGGATATGAACACTGAAGCTTTCTTT.

A remark on this clonotype: Just one base apart from a much larger clone, this may be a read error. This chain connects TRBV20-1 to TRBJ2-4; D might be TRBD2 (5 bases). Between the trimmed V and J ends, which lost 1 base and 7 bases, there was a span of 11 bases. The CDR3 contains 13 residues. The germline CDR1 and CDR2 sequences are DFQATT and SNEGSKA (reference sequence). In nucleotides, the CDR3 is TGCAGTGCTAGAGGGCCAGCGGCTAACATTCAGTACTTC. This translates into CSARGPAANIQYF.

The V and J genes are TRBV6-5 and TRBJ1-5, with D possibly being TRBD1 (5 bases). The CDR3 spans 16 residues. Trimming stripped 0 bases from V and 9 bases from J, with 18 bases between. Looked up from germline, CDR1 is MNHEY and CDR2 is SVGAGI. In DNA form, the CDR3 reads TGTGCCAGCAGTTACTCGGGGACGGGGAGAGGTTCGCCCCAGCATTTT. Translating it yields CASSYSGTGRGSPQHF.

Comment on this clonotype: This could be a read error, since a much larger clone is one nucleotide away. The chain carries TRBV4-3 and TRBJ1-5; TRBD1 is a possible D gene (5 bases). The CDR3 contains 16 residues. The germline CDR1 and CDR2 sequences are LGHNA and YSLEER. CDR3 sequence (DNA): TGCGCCAGCGGCCAAGATCATCAGGGCAGCTACCAGCCCCAGCATTTT. Translated, it gives CASGQDHQGSYQPQHF.

This clonotype was seen more than once but under ten times. The chain carries TRBV7-3 and TRBJ2-1; D is possibly TRBD1 or TRBD2 (5 bases each). V dropped 4 bases and J dropped 4 bases, with 17 bases sitting between them. The CDR3 covers 16 residues. Germline V lookup: CDR1 SGHTA, CDR2 FQGTGA. The CDR3 reads CASSSKNGTAYNEQFF. The CDR3 bases are TGTGCCAGCAGCTCGAAAAACGGGACGGCATACAATGAGCAGTTCTTC.

This clonotype has a count of ten or more. The genes are TRBV12-3 or TRBV12-4 and TRBJ2-7, with 7 nucleotides matching TRBD1. V shed 4 bases, J shed 5 bases, and the junction held 5 bases outside the gene matches. The CDR3 extends over 13 amino acids. The CDR3 sequence is CASSYTGVNEQYF. As DNA, the CDR3 is TGTGCCAGCAGTTACACAGGGGTAAACGAGCAGTACTTC.

This clonotype was detected a few times. The chain links TRBV12-3 or TRBV12-4 to TRBJ2-3; 13 bases align to TRBD2. The CDR3 is 20 residues long. The J segment lost 4 bases and the V segment lost 3 bases, leaving 16 bases of the junction unmatched. Here the CDR3 reads CASSFYGKGTSGTSADTQYF. The DNA of the CDR3 is TGTGCCAGCAGTTTTTATGGAAAGGGGACTAGCGGGACCAGCGCAGATACGCAGTATTTT.

This clonotype was observed many times. The chain joins TRBV12-3 or TRBV12-4 to TRBJ2-5, with D unresolved. The CDR3 sequence is 14 residues long. With 5 bases removed from V and 0 bases from J, the gap between germline ends came to 10 bases. The CDR3 sequence is CASSKQRYQETQYF. CDR3 DNA sequence: TGTGCCAGCAGTAAACAGAGGTACCAAGAGACCCAGTACTTC.